This T cell receptor beta chain was identified during a study of blood T cell repertoires in COVID-19. The overall study: The cDNA or gDNA used as material had been derived from T cells, B-cell-depleted T cells, or PBMCs.

The CDR3 totals 15 residues. Trimming took off 7 bases at V and 10 bases at J, with 23 bases between the two ends. The germline V gene has CDR1 MNHNY and CDR2 SVGAGI (reference sequence). Some clones are missing from TCRdb's copy, which holds only in-frame ones; the method was immunoSEQ multiplex PCR. The repertoire holds about 430,000 clones, roughly 90% seen once, with 1.4% to 1.5% in the top ten. This receptor was obtained from a woman younger than 35 who had been exposed to COVID-19. The specimen was PBMCs or T cells enriched from blood (not recorded which). The chain links TRBV6-6 to TRBJ2-1; D possibly corresponds to TRBD2 (5 bases). CDR3 loop: CASILLVPPEREQFF. CDR3 coding DNA: TGTGCCAGCATTTTACTAGTCCCCCCCGAGAGAGAGCAGTTCTTC.